Listed below are T cell receptor beta chains from one sample, sequenced in a study of CD8+ T cells in alopecia areata. Generated by immunoSEQ multiplex PCR, the TCRdb table keeps only in-frame clones and is missing some. The sample includes about 130,000 clones, roughly 50% of them seen just once. The sample was CD8+ T cells sorted from blood, taken at week 0. The receptors derive from a human donor with alopecia areata. Each CDR3 is given with its conserved first and last residue. Fields, in order: clone size, V gene, J gene, D gene, CDR3 protein, CDR3 DNA. A D gene is named only where the DNA matches it firmly. Part of the rows lack a size; the others show once, few, many or a class for expanded clones.

clone_size: NA
v_call: TRBV2
j_call: TRBJ2-1
d_call: NA
cdr3_aa: CAIPLPGESYNEQFF
cdr3_nt: TGTGCCATCCCGCTGCCCGGGGAATCCTACAATGAGCAGTTCTTC

clone_size: NA
v_call: TRBV29-1
j_call: TRBJ1-4
d_call: NA
cdr3_aa: CSVYLQETNEKLFF
cdr3_nt: TGCAGCGTTTACCTCCAGGAGACAAATGAAAAACTGTTTTTT

clone_size: few
v_call: TRBV29-1
j_call: TRBJ1-1
d_call: NA
cdr3_aa: CSAGKAGSGDTEAFF
cdr3_nt: TGCAGCGCAGGTAAAGCAGGGAGCGGTGACACTGAAGCTTTCTTT

clone_size: many
v_call: TRBV4-3
j_call: TRBJ2-2
d_call: NA
cdr3_aa: CASSHGAAGQGELFF
cdr3_nt: TGCGCCAGCAGCCATGGGGCGGCAGGCCAGGGGGAGCTGTTTTTT

clone_size: NA
v_call: TRBV27
j_call: TRBJ1-5
d_call: NA
cdr3_aa: CASSLSGEGPVQPQHF
cdr3_nt: TGTGCCAGCAGTTTATCGGGAGAAGGGCCGGTTCAGCCCCAGCATTTT

clone_size: NA
v_call: TRBV5-1
j_call: TRBJ2-1
d_call: NA
cdr3_aa: CASSKNTGSSYNEQFF
cdr3_nt: TGCGCCAGCAGCAAAAATACAGGGAGCTCCTACAATGAGCAGTTCTTC

clone_size: NA
v_call: TRBV29-1
j_call: TRBJ1-2
d_call: NA
cdr3_aa: CSYITDGTYGYTF
cdr3_nt: TGCAGCTACATAACCGATGGGACGTATGGCTACACCTTC

clone_size: few
v_call: TRBV19
j_call: TRBJ1-2
d_call: NA
cdr3_aa: CASSAGDYGYTF
cdr3_nt: TGTGCCAGTAGTGCAGGGGATTATGGCTACACCTTC

clone_size: NA
v_call: TRBV29-1
j_call: TRBJ2-3
d_call: NA
cdr3_aa: CSALWGRTDTQYF
cdr3_nt: TGCAGCGCCCTGTGGGGGCGCACAGATACGCAGTATTTT

clone_size: NA
v_call: TRBV29-1
j_call: TRBJ2-1
d_call: NA
cdr3_aa: CSVGGMPYNEQFF
cdr3_nt: TGCAGCGTTGGGGGGATGCCGTACAATGAGCAGTTCTTC

clone_size: NA
v_call: TRBV30
j_call: TRBJ1-6
d_call: NA
cdr3_aa: CAWTPQGGSPLHF
cdr3_nt: TGTGCCTGGACTCCCCAGGGAGGGTCACCCCTCCACTTT

clone_size: few
v_call: TRBV19
j_call: TRBJ1-1
d_call: NA
cdr3_aa: CASSISDPVPEAFF
cdr3_nt: TGTGCCAGTAGTATCTCCGACCCGGTACCTGAAGCTTTCTTT

clone_size: NA
v_call: TRBV5-6
j_call: TRBJ1-5
d_call: NA
cdr3_aa: CASSWSGNQPQHF
cdr3_nt: TGTGCCAGCAGCTGGAGTGGCAATCAGCCCCAGCATTTT

clone_size: NA
v_call: TRBV9
j_call: TRBJ2-7
d_call: TRBD1
cdr3_aa: CASSVTGVSYEQYF
cdr3_nt: TGTGCCAGCAGCGTGACAGGGGTCAGCTACGAGCAGTACTTC

clone_size: few
v_call: TRBV7-9
j_call: TRBJ1-4
d_call: NA
cdr3_aa: CASSPSSGAGENEKLFF
cdr3_nt: TGTGCCAGCAGCCCCTCGTCCGGTGCAGGGGAAAATGAAAAACTGTTTTTT

clone_size: NA
v_call: TRBV4-1
j_call: TRBJ2-1
d_call: TRBD2
cdr3_aa: CASSQSAGGLDEQFF
cdr3_nt: TGCGCCAGCAGCCAATCAGCGGGGGGGCTGGATGAGCAGTTCTTC

clone_size: NA
v_call: TRBV7-2
j_call: TRBJ2-5
d_call: TRBD2
cdr3_aa: CASSSFGRGSQETQYF
cdr3_nt: TGTGCCAGCAGCTCATTTGGGCGGGGGTCCCAAGAGACCCAGTACTTC

clone_size: NA
v_call: TRBV12-5
j_call: TRBJ2-6
d_call: NA
cdr3_aa: CASGSSSGANVLTF
cdr3_nt: TGTGCTAGTGGCTCGAGCTCTGGGGCCAACGTCCTGACTTTC

clone_size: NA
v_call: TRBV7-2
j_call: TRBJ1-5
d_call: TRBD1
cdr3_aa: CASSLDRGSNQPQHF
cdr3_nt: TGTGCCAGCAGCTTAGACAGGGGGAGCAATCAGCCCCAGCATTTT

clone_size: NA
v_call: TRBV25-1
j_call: TRBJ1-2
d_call: NA
cdr3_aa: CASGPLGENGYTF
cdr3_nt: TGTGCCAGCGGTCCCCTTGGGGAGAATGGCTACACCTTC

clone_size: NA
v_call: TRBV29-1
j_call: TRBJ1-2
d_call: NA
cdr3_aa: CSVEGTGNPAGYTF
cdr3_nt: TGCAGCGTTGAGGGTACAGGGAATCCGGCAGGCTACACCTTC

clone_size: NA
v_call: TRBV7-8
j_call: TRBJ2-3
d_call: NA
cdr3_aa: CASSLGISPDTQYF
cdr3_nt: TGTGCCAGCAGCTTAGGGATCTCCCCCGATACGCAGTATTTT

clone_size: NA
v_call: TRBV30
j_call: TRBJ1-5
d_call: TRBD1
cdr3_aa: CALDREDQPQHF
cdr3_nt: TGTGCCTTGGACAGGGAGGATCAGCCCCAGCATTTT

clone_size: NA
v_call: TRBV7-9
j_call: TRBJ1-2
d_call: NA
cdr3_aa: CASSPLRIYGYTF
cdr3_nt: TGTGCCAGCAGCCCCCTTAGGATTTATGGCTACACCTTC

clone_size: NA
v_call: TRBV7-8
j_call: TRBJ2-3
d_call: TRBD2
cdr3_aa: CASSPTRGQRGADTQYF
cdr3_nt: TGTGCCAGCAGCCCAACTCGGGGTCAGCGGGGGGCAGATACGCAGTATTTT

clone_size: NA
v_call: TRBV30
j_call: TRBJ2-7
d_call: NA
cdr3_aa: CAWSQTNYEQYF
cdr3_nt: TGTGCCTGGAGTCAGACAAACTACGAGCAGTACTTC

clone_size: NA
v_call: TRBV7-9
j_call: TRBJ1-2
d_call: NA
cdr3_aa: CASSLDEAHHYGYTF
cdr3_nt: TGTGCCAGCAGCTTAGACGAAGCCCATCATTATGGCTACACCTTC

clone_size: NA
v_call: TRBV5-4
j_call: TRBJ2-1
d_call: NA
cdr3_aa: CASSFGASSYNEQFF
cdr3_nt: TGTGCCAGCAGCTTCGGGGCTAGCTCCTACAATGAGCAGTTCTTC

clone_size: NA
v_call: TRBV29-1
j_call: TRBJ1-1
d_call: NA
cdr3_aa: CSAGHPGGTEAFF
cdr3_nt: TGCAGCGCTGGCCATCCCGGGGGCACTGAAGCTTTCTTT

clone_size: NA
v_call: TRBV30
j_call: TRBJ2-7
d_call: TRBD1
cdr3_aa: CAKGQGTEQYF
cdr3_nt: TGTGCCAAGGGACAGGGCACCGAGCAGTACTTC

clone_size: NA
v_call: TRBV27
j_call: TRBJ1-2
d_call: TRBD1
cdr3_aa: CASSARDRVVGDGYTF
cdr3_nt: TGTGCCAGCAGTGCCCGGGACAGGGTGGTAGGGGATGGCTACACCTTC

clone_size: once
v_call: TRBV2
j_call: TRBJ2-2
d_call: TRBD2
cdr3_aa: CASSGTSGVNTGELFF
cdr3_nt: TGTGCCAGCAGCGGGACTAGCGGGGTGAACACCGGGGAGCTGTTTTTT

clone_size: NA
v_call: TRBV30
j_call: TRBJ2-6
d_call: NA
cdr3_aa: CASTTPSRSGANVLTF
cdr3_nt: TGTGCCTCCACTACCCCCAGTCGGTCTGGGGCCAACGTCCTGACTTTC

clone_size: NA
v_call: TRBV9
j_call: TRBJ2-7
d_call: NA
cdr3_aa: CASSVADSYEQYF
cdr3_nt: TGTGCCAGCAGCGTGGCCGACTCCTACGAGCAGTACTTC

clone_size: NA
v_call: TRBV7-9
j_call: TRBJ2-1
d_call: TRBD2
cdr3_aa: CASSSLAGVYNEQFF
cdr3_nt: TGTGCCAGCAGCTCTCTAGCGGGGGTCTACAATGAGCAGTTCTTC

clone_size: NA
v_call: TRBV1
j_call: TRBJ2-3
d_call: NA
cdr3_aa: CTSSQGGVSTDTQYF
cdr3_nt: TGCACCAGCAGCCAAGGGGGAGTTAGCACAGATACGCAGTATTTT

clone_size: NA
v_call: TRBV15
j_call: TRBJ2-7
d_call: TRBD2
cdr3_aa: CATSRVPASGPNEQYF
cdr3_nt: TGTGCCACCAGCAGAGTACCGGCTAGCGGACCTAACGAGCAGTACTTC

clone_size: NA
v_call: TRBV4-1
j_call: TRBJ2-1
d_call: TRBD1
cdr3_aa: CASSQEGQANVNEQFF
cdr3_nt: TGCGCCAGCAGCCAAGAGGGACAGGCGAACGTGAATGAGCAGTTCTTC

clone_size: NA
v_call: TRBV10-3
j_call: TRBJ2-3
d_call: TRBD2
cdr3_aa: CAISEELAGARGQYF
cdr3_nt: TGTGCCATCAGTGAGGAACTAGCGGGGGCTCGTGGGCAGTATTTT

clone_size: NA
v_call: TRBV2
j_call: TRBJ1-2
d_call: NA
cdr3_aa: CATEGKNYGYTF
cdr3_nt: TGTGCCACCGAGGGGAAGAACTATGGCTACACCTTC

clone_size: NA
v_call: TRBV29-1
j_call: TRBJ1-2
d_call: NA
cdr3_aa: CSVEVSFRYGYTF
cdr3_nt: TGCAGCGTTGAAGTATCCTTTCGTTATGGCTACACCTTC

clone_size: NA
v_call: TRBV29-1
j_call: TRBJ1-2
d_call: NA
cdr3_aa: CSVVQTGLINYGYTF
cdr3_nt: TGCAGCGTTGTCCAGACAGGATTAATAAACTATGGCTACACCTTC

clone_size: NA
v_call: TRBV29-1
j_call: TRBJ1-2
d_call: TRBD1
cdr3_aa: CSVWGDSGYF
cdr3_nt: TGCAGCGTTTGGGGGGACAGCGGTTACTTC

clone_size: NA
v_call: TRBV5-6
j_call: TRBJ1-2
d_call: NA
cdr3_aa: CASSEDVRTNFYGYTF
cdr3_nt: TGTGCCAGCAGCGAGGACGTAAGGACCAACTTTTATGGCTACACCTTC

clone_size: many
v_call: TRBV7-6
j_call: TRBJ2-7
d_call: NA
cdr3_aa: CASSPIADSPYEQYF
cdr3_nt: TGTGCCAGCAGCCCCATCGCTGACAGCCCCTACGAGCAGTACTTC

clone_size: few
v_call: TRBV7-8
j_call: TRBJ1-5
d_call: NA
cdr3_aa: CASTPLLGASQPQHF
cdr3_nt: TGTGCCAGCACCCCCCTCTTAGGGGCCAGCCAGCCCCAGCATTTT

clone_size: NA
v_call: TRBV6-6
j_call: TRBJ1-5
d_call: NA
cdr3_aa: CASSVGHSNQPQHF
cdr3_nt: TGTGCCAGCAGCGTAGGACATAGCAATCAGCCCCAGCATTTT